This T cell receptor beta chain appears in the sequencing data of a study of radiotherapy plus CTLA-4 blockade in lung cancer. General study findings and limits: Interferon-beta and early blood T cell clone dynamics reportedly predicted response best. Expansion of tumor-derived TCR clones was observed in blood after radiotherapy plus ipilimumab.

The V end lost 1 base, the J end lost 7 bases, and 10 bases lay between the germline ends. Germline CDR1 and CDR2: SGHDN and FVKESK. This CDR3 spans 13 amino acids. TCRdb keeps only in-frame clones here, not all; method: immunoSEQ multiplex PCR. The sample has tens of thousands of clones; 70% to 80% are singletons. A few counts support this clone. Its target is not known. It was focal radiation plus CTLA-4 blockade with ipilimumab that patients with chemo-refractory metastatic non-small-cell lung cancer received. V is TRBV14 and J is TRBJ1-2; no clear D gene. The input for sequencing was peripheral blood, taken from a patient treated with radiotherapy plus ipilimumab. This clonotype was sampled from a human donor with non-small cell lung cancer who had stable disease on radiotherapy plus ipilimumab. The CDR3 here is CASSQVRSFGYTF. CDR3 nucleotide sequence: TGTGCCAGCAGCCAAGTCAGGAGTTTTGGCTACACCTTC. The variable domain in full, with the rest retrieved from reference TRBV14 and TRBJ1-2, is EAGVTQFPSHSVIEKGQTVTLRCDPISGHDNLYWYRRVMGKEIKFLLHFVKESKQDESGMPNNRFLAERTGGTYSTLKVQPAELEDSGVYFCASSQVRSFGYTFGSGTRLTVV.